The 4 T cell receptor beta chains below were found in one sample sequenced in a study of CD8+ T cells in alopecia areata. RNA extraction and reverse transcription yielded cDNA as sequencing template. The protocol was immunoSEQ multiplex PCR, while the TCRdb copy is restricted to in-frame clones and leaves out a portion. The table records roughly 130,000 clones, 50% to 60% of them present only once. The sequencing used CD4+ T cells sorted from blood, collected at week 0. These receptors originate from a human donor with alopecia areata.

The chain has TRBV7-9 and TRBJ1-2; 8 nucleotides agree with TRBD1. Germline V gives CDR1 SEHNR, CDR2 FQNEAQ (reference sequence). The CDR3 consists of 14 residues. Trimming at V came to 5 bases and at J to 7 bases, leaving 9 bases not matched to a gene. CDR3 bases: TGTGCCAGCAGCCCAGGGACAGGATCTATTGGCTACACCTTC. Translating it yields CASSPGTGSIGYTF.

Ten or more counts support this clone. V and J are TRBV14 and TRBJ1-6, with D hard to call. From germline, CDR1 is SGHDN and CDR2 FVKESK. The CDR3 loop spans 15 amino acids. V was cut by 5 bases and J by 0 bases, with 8 bases left in between. CDR3 in amino acids: CASSFKSSYNSPLHF. CDR3 nucleotides: TGTGCCAGCAGCTTTAAGAGCTCCTATAATTCACCCCTCCACTTT.

The chain carries TRBV7-2 and TRBJ2-2, with 10 bases that match TRBD1. The CDR3 runs to 14 residues. Germline CDR1 and CDR2: SGHTA and FQGNSA. J was trimmed by 6 bases and V by 5 bases; bases with no gene match: 3. The CDR3: CASSDRGHAGELFF. CDR3 DNA sequence: TGTGCCAGCAGCGACAGGGGGCATGCCGGGGAGCTGTTTTTT.

The V call is TRBV7-2, the J call TRBJ2-3; D is unclear. The germline CDR1 and CDR2 sequences are SGHTA and FQGNSA. The CDR3 sequence is 15 residues long. V lost 0 bases and J lost 0, with 7 bases in between. CDR3 in amino acids: CASSLAVTSTDTQYF. CDR3 DNA sequence: TGTGCCAGCAGCTTAGCGGTAACTAGCACAGATACGCAGTATTTT.